This TCR beta chain was captured in a study of a mutant IDH1 vaccine in newly diagnosed glioma. The protocol was immunoSEQ multiplex PCR, while the TCRdb copy is restricted to in-frame clones and leaves out a portion. The sample carries around 18,000 clones, around 95% recorded once. V trimming: 6 bases; J trimming: 9 bases; junction bases outside the gene matches: 15. The CDR3 consists of 16 residues. The V gene's germline CDR1 is MDHEN and CDR2 SYDVKM. Time point denoted: baseline, week 1 (first vaccination visit). Treatment defined: pre-vaccination baseline after standard-of-care therapy. The chain carries TRBV28 and TRBJ2-1; 9 bases are a match to TRBD2. The specimen was peripheral blood mononuclear cells (PBMCs), collected from a glioma patient treated with radiotherapy, temozolomide or both. The clonotype was recovered from a woman aged 18-30 years with glioma. Some clones in this sample may be carry-over from other donors' samples. DNA of the CDR3: TGTGCCAGCAGGGGGGGCGTAGGCGGGAGGGCCATTGAGCAGTTCTTC. This translates into CASRGGVGGRAIEQFF. The full variable domain, in which reference TRBV28 and TRBJ2-1 provide the parts outside the CDR3, is DVKVTQSSRYLVKRTGEKVFLECVQDMDHENMFWYRQDPGLGLRLIYFSYDVKMKEKGDIPEGYSVSREKKERFSLILESASTNQTSMYLCASRGGVGGRAIEQFFGPGTRLTVL.